The sequence of this T cell receptor beta chain was determined in a study of T cells after yellow fever vaccination. This clonotype showed up many times. Its antigen is as yet unknown. Overall study findings and caveats: It was a weaker secondary response, yet one that peaked faster, at day 5 versus 15.

This CDR3 spans 15 amino acids. The ends lost 2 bases at V and 4 bases at J; junction bases unmatched: 4. TCR cDNA, made by 5'RACE template switching, carried an added universal primer site and UMIs. TCRdb called the 5' RACE reads again in MiXCR, with one record for every CDR3 protein. The data hold 300,000 to 400,000 distinct CDR3 sequences, with about 6% observed a single time. Source: PBMCs, taken 5 days after the yellow fever booster vaccination. The sequence derives from a man younger than 45 who received the YFV17D yellow fever vaccine. The chain carries TRBV12-3 or TRBV12-4 and TRBJ2-5, with 10 positions matching TRBD2. CDR3 nucleotide sequence: TGTGCCAGCAGTTTACTAGCGGGAGCCGGAGAGACCCAGTACTTC. Translated: CASSLLAGAGETQYF.